The T cell receptor (beta chain) described here comes from a study of T-cell reconstitution after alpha-beta-depleted transplantation in children. The table lists this clonotype with a few counts. Unique molecular identifiers were incorporated during preparation of the TCRbeta library. TCRdb ran MiXCR on the PCR reads and lists one entry per CDR3 protein. The sample lists roughly 350,000 distinct CDR3 sequences; about 9.3% were seen once. The V end was cut by 3 bases, the J end by 3 bases, with 12 bases between. This CDR3 is built from 15 residues. CDR1 is MNHNS and CDR2 is SASEGT in the germline V gene.

This chain links TRBV6-1 with TRBJ1-3; D is perhaps TRBD1 (6 bases). The clonotype was recovered from a human donor who donated a stem cell graft to a child with acute lymphoblastic leukemia. The sample in question was PBMCs from the stem cell graft donor, obtained from the stem cell graft. The CDR3: CASSDETGLGNTIYF. Here the CDR3 DNA reads TGTGCCAGCAGTGACGAAACAGGGCTTGGAAACACCATATATTTT.